Each of the 30 T cell receptor beta chains below was sequenced from the same sample in a study of blood T cell repertoires in COVID-19. This table comes from immunoSEQ multiplex PCR, and its TCRdb copy is limited to in-frame clones, with some not included. The sample holds 85,000 to 130,000 clones, more than 85% seen once. What was sequenced was peripheral blood. These receptors were obtained from a man in his sixties with acute or convalescent COVID-19.

The chain employs TRBV11-2 and TRBJ2-5, with a tentative D call TRBD2 (6 bases). The germline V and J ends were trimmed by 1 base and 4 bases, with 10 bases remaining between them. CDR1 and CDR2 from the germline V gene are SGHAT and FQNNGV. The CDR3 spans 14 residues. For the CDR3, the DNA is TGTGCCAGCAGCTTAGGCGGGGATGGAGAGACCCAGTACTTC. Its protein is CASSLGGDGETQYF.

V usage is TRBV18 and J usage is TRBJ2-7; D is possibly TRBD1 (6 bases). This CDR3 region has 13 residues. With 5 bases removed from V and 0 bases from J, the gap between germline ends came to 8 bases. Germline V gene lookup returns CDR1 KGHSH and CDR2 LQKENI. CDR3 in amino acids: CASSIQGSYEQYV. CDR3 DNA: TGTGCCAGCTCAATACAGGGCTCCTACGAGCAGTACGTC.

The CDR3 region is CASSIDFGTGANVLTF. As DNA, the CDR3 is TGTGCCAGTAGTATAGATTTCGGGACTGGGGCCAACGTCCTGACTTTC. This chain joins TRBV19 and TRBJ2-6, with TRBD2 as a possible D gene (5 bases). CDR1 is LNHDA and CDR2 is SQIVND in the germline V gene (reference sequence). The CDR3 is 16 amino acids. Trimming removed 0 bases at V and 2 bases at J, with 8 bases between.

The gene calls are TRBV24-1 and TRBJ2-1; TRBD2 is a possible D gene (6 bases). Between the trimmed V and J ends, which lost 2 bases and 7 bases, there was a span of 17 bases. Germline V CDR1 and CDR2: KGHDR, SFDVKD. CDR3 size: 16 residues. This CDR3 is CATSDSPGTALNEQFF. CDR3 sequence (DNA): TGTGCCACCAGTGATTCCCCCGGGACTGCCCTTAATGAGCAGTTCTTC.

This chain uses TRBV6-1 with TRBJ1-2; D is possibly TRBD1 (5 bases). The CDR3 covers 15 residues. V gave up 3 bases and J gave up 4 bases, with 15 bases separating them. The V gene's germline CDR1 is MNHNS and CDR2 SASEGT. The CDR3 protein is CASSEQQGLSYGYTF. The DNA for the CDR3 is TGTGCCAGCAGTGAGCAGCAGGGCCTAAGCTATGGCTACACCTTC.

The chain uses TRBV9 and TRBJ2-2; D is uncertain. This CDR3 contains 15 residues. The germline CDR1 and CDR2 sequences are SGDLS and YYNGEE. The V and J ends lost 0 bases and 2 bases respectively, with 8 bases between them. The CDR3: CASSVGGTNTGELFF. In DNA form, the CDR3 reads TGTGCCAGCAGCGTAGGCGGTACCAACACCGGGGAGCTGTTTTTT.

The chain carries TRBV7-9 and TRBJ2-7, with TRBD1 as a possible D gene (5 bases). This CDR3 is built from 14 residues. V lost 5 bases, J lost 7 bases, and 18 bases lay in between. Germline CDR1 is SEHNR and CDR2 is FQNEAQ (reference sequence). The CDR3 spells CASSPPDKPWEQYF. Here the CDR3 DNA reads TGTGCCAGCAGCCCACCGGACAAACCCTGGGAGCAGTACTTC.

This chain links TRBV11-2 with TRBJ2-7; D is uncertain. The germline V and J ends were trimmed by 2 bases and 2 bases, with 13 bases remaining between them. Germline CDR1 SGHAT, CDR2 FQNNGV. The CDR3 contains 15 residues. The CDR3: CASSLNPSGPYEQYF. For the CDR3, the DNA is TGTGCCAGCAGCTTAAACCCTTCGGGTCCCTACGAGCAGTACTTC.

This clone was observed a few times. The chain links TRBV7-6 to TRBJ2-1, with 9 bases identical to TRBD2. Per germline, CDR1 SGHVS and CDR2 FNYEAQ. The CDR3 runs to 16 residues. The J segment lost 5 bases and the V segment lost 3 bases, leaving 8 bases of the junction unmatched. CDR3 protein: CASSFYEREVHNEQFF. As DNA, the CDR3 is TGTGCCAGCAGCTTCTATGAGCGGGAGGTACACAATGAGCAGTTCTTC. Full variable domain (rest looked up from reference TRBV7-6 and TRBJ2-1): GAGVSQSPRYKVTKRGQDVALRCDPISGHVSLYWYRQALGQGPEFLTYFNYEAQQDKSGLPNDRFSAERPEGSISTLTIQRTEQRDSAMYRCASSFYEREVHNEQFFGPGTRLTVL.

The chain has TRBV5-5 and TRBJ2-1; TRBD2 matches 14 bases. Germline values: CDR1 SGHKS, CDR2 YYEKEE (reference sequence). Trimming at V came to 4 bases and at J to 10 bases, leaving 10 bases not matched to a gene. There are 16 residues in the CDR3. DNA of the CDR3: TGTGCCAGCAGCGAGGGACTAGCGGGAGCCCACCTGGAGCAGTTCTTC. Protein sequence: CASSEGLAGAHLEQFF.

V usage is TRBV7-2 and J usage is TRBJ2-7; 8 bases align to TRBD2. The CDR3 consists of 16 residues. CDR1 and CDR2 (germline): SGHTA, FQGNSA. The trim removed 1 base at V and 0 bases at J, leaving 5 bases unmatched. CDR3 sequence: CASSLGIAGSSYEQYF. CDR3 DNA: TGTGCCAGCAGCTTAGGTATAGCGGGAAGCTCCTACGAGCAGTACTTC.

V is TRBV28 and J is TRBJ1-1, with 7 bases matching TRBD1. CDR3 length: 14 residues. Germline V gene lookup returns CDR1 MDHEN and CDR2 SYDVKM. Germline trimming cut 6 bases from V and 0 bases from J; bases unmatched to any gene: 4. The CDR3 DNA is TGTGCCAGCAGGCTAGACAGGGTGAACACTGAAGCTTTCTTT. Translated, it gives CASRLDRVNTEAFF.

The chain couples TRBV4-1 to TRBJ2-1; no clear D gene. V lost 1 base and J 5 bases, leaving 15 bases between the germline ends. The germline V gene encodes CDR1 MGHRA and CDR2 YSYEKL. The CDR3 extends over 16 amino acids. Written as DNA, the CDR3 is TGCGCCAGCAGCCAAGGTTCCATCAAACGCGACAATGAGCAGTTCTTC. Its translation: CASSQGSIKRDNEQFF.

The CDR3 sequence is CASSLGPDTGELFF. The CDR3 nucleotides are TGTGCCAGCAGCTTAGGGCCAGACACCGGGGAGCTGTTTTTT. V gene TRBV11-2 combines with J gene TRBJ2-2; no clear D gene. There are 14 residues in the CDR3. Germline V gives CDR1 SGHAT, CDR2 FQNNGV. V was cut by 1 base and J by 3 bases, with 6 bases left in between.

V usage is TRBV9 and J usage is TRBJ2-3, with 9 bases fitting TRBD1. The CDR3 is 15 residues long. Germline V gene sequence: CDR1 SGDLS, CDR2 YYNGEE. V shed 4 bases and J 3 bases; nucleotides not matched to a gene: 6. CDR3 nucleotide sequence: TGTGCCAGCAGCCCACAGGGGGCGGATACAGATACGCAGTATTTT. Residues: CASSPQGADTDTQYF.

The rearrangement links TRBV7-3 to TRBJ2-1; TRBD2 matches 7 bases. The length of the CDR3 is 15 residues. Losses at the gene ends were 5 bases for V and 4 bases for J; bases not matched to a gene: 8. CDR1 and CDR2 from the germline V gene are SGHTA and FQGTGA. CDR3 DNA sequence: TGTGCCAGCAGCCCCGGGACTACGACATACAATGAGCAGTTCTTC. Protein: CASSPGTTTYNEQFF.

The chain couples TRBV30 to TRBJ1-2; 8 bases fit TRBD1. Trimming removed 3 bases from V and 8 bases from J; junction bases left unmatched: 5. The CDR3 extends over 12 amino acids. CDR1 is GTSNPN, CDR2 SVGIG, per germline (reference sequence). The CDR3 coding sequence is TGTGCCTGGAGGCAGGGGGCGGGCGGCTACACCTTC. Its translation is CAWRQGAGGYTF.

The chain couples TRBV11-2 to TRBJ1-3; the D gene is possibly TRBD1 (6 bases). Looked up from germline, CDR1 is SGHAT and CDR2 is FQNNGV. Trimming pared 0 bases from V and 0 bases from J, leaving 12 bases between. The CDR3 runs 17 residues. The CDR3, as DNA: TGTGCCAGCAGCTTAGATTTTGGCAGGGGCTCTGGAAACACCATATATTTT. Its protein is CASSLDFGRGSGNTIYF.

V is TRBV11-2 and J is TRBJ2-2, with a tentative D call TRBD2 (6 bases). CDR1 is SGHAT, CDR2 FQNNGV, per germline. The CDR3 is 13 residues long. V was cut by 4 bases and J by 7 bases, with 10 bases left in between. CDR3 sequence reads: CASSSGTGGELFF. In nucleotides, the CDR3 is TGTGCCAGCAGCTCCGGGACTGGCGGGGAGCTGTTTTTT. The full variable domain, in which reference TRBV11-2 and TRBJ2-2 provide the parts outside the CDR3, is EAGVAQSPRYKIIEKRQSVAFWCNPISGHATLYWYQQILGQGPKLLIQFQNNGVVDDSQLPKDRFSAERLKGVDSTLKIQPAKLEDSAVYLCASSSGTGGELFFGEGSRLTVL.

The V call is TRBV6-5, the J call TRBJ1-4; weak D call: TRBD1 (6 bases). V gave up 5 bases and J gave up 4 bases, with 14 bases separating them. CDR1 MNHEY and CDR2 SVGAGI come from the germline V gene. The CDR3 loop spans 15 amino acids. This CDR3 is CASSRTGQINEKLFF. The CDR3 nucleotides read TGTGCCAGCAGTCGCACCGGACAGATTAATGAAAAACTGTTTTTT.

The chain couples TRBV5-4 to TRBJ2-5; no clear D. This CDR3 is 13 amino acids long. Deletions cut 4 bases from V and 5 bases from J, with 12 bases between. Germline V gene data show CDR1 as SGHNT and CDR2 as YYREEE (reference sequence). For the CDR3, the DNA is TGTGCCAGCAGCACCGGCCTCGGGGAGACCCAGTACTTC. Protein: CASSTGLGETQYF.

This chain connects TRBV24-1 to TRBJ2-1; D is possibly TRBD2 (5 bases). Looked up from germline, CDR1 is KGHDR and CDR2 is SFDVKD. This CDR3 is built from 16 residues. Trimming cost V 4 bases and J 4 bases, with 16 bases left between them. As DNA, the CDR3 is TGTGCCACCAGTGACAAGCGGTCCGGCGGTTACAATGAGCAGTTCTTC. It codes for CATSDKRSGGYNEQFF.

This chain joins TRBV24-1 and TRBJ2-3, with a weak D call TRBD2 (7 bases). The germline V gene encodes CDR1 KGHDR and CDR2 SFDVKD. CDR3 length: 17 residues. Deletions cut 0 bases from V and 2 bases from J, with 14 bases between. CDR3: CATSDLKGGGPTDTQYF. In DNA, the CDR3 is TGTGCCACCAGTGATTTGAAGGGAGGGGGACCCACAGATACGCAGTATTTT.

This clone was recorded once. The rearrangement joins TRBV4-1 to TRBJ1-2; no clear D gene. This CDR3 contains 15 residues. Between the trimmed V and J ends, which lost 1 base and 2 bases, there was a span of 11 bases. CDR1 and CDR2 (germline): MGHRA, YSYEKL. CDR3 in DNA: TGCGCCAGCAGCCAAGTCGCGGGGTCAAACTATGGCTACACCTTC. Amino acids: CASSQVAGSNYGYTF.

This rearrangement joins TRBV5-1 to TRBJ1-2; 8 nucleotides line up with TRBD1. V gave up 4 bases and J gave up 4 bases; unmatched junction bases: 3. The V gene's germline CDR1 is SGHRS and CDR2 YFSETQ. CDR3 length equals 13 residues. The CDR3 spells CASSRDRLYGYTF. The CDR3 DNA sequence: TGCGCCAGCAGCCGGGACAGGCTCTATGGCTACACCTTC.

In this sample, this clone turned up once. CDR3 loop: CASSLSNLANEQFF. As DNA, the CDR3 is TGTGCCAGCAGTTTATCAAATTTGGCTAATGAGCAGTTCTTC. The V call is TRBV27, the J call TRBJ2-1; the D is unclear. Germline CDR1 and CDR2: MNHEY and SMNVEV (reference sequence). V dropped 0 bases and J dropped 7 bases, with 10 bases sitting between them. This CDR3 has 14 amino acids.

The chain combines TRBV9 with TRBJ1-2; D not certain. Germline V gives CDR1 SGDLS, CDR2 YYNGEE. The CDR3 is 13 amino acids. V lost 2 bases and J lost 7, with 12 bases in between. The CDR3 bases are TGTGCCAGCAGCGTTTACCACACGGGTGGCTACACCTTC. Its protein product is CASSVYHTGGYTF.

This chain links TRBV9 with TRBJ1-1, with a tentative D call TRBD1 (6 bases). Deletions cut 0 bases from V and 7 bases from J, with 10 bases between. Germline lookup yields CDR1 SGDLS and CDR2 YYNGEE. The CDR3 runs 13 residues. The CDR3 region has the DNA TGTGCCAGCAGCGTAGAAGGGGGACGTGAAGCTTTCTTT. It translates to CASSVEGGREAFF.

The chain recombines TRBV7-9 with TRBJ2-5, with a possible D match to TRBD1 (6 bases). Germline CDR1 is SEHNR and CDR2 is FQNEAQ (reference sequence). The CDR3 is 14 residues long. Deletions cut 5 bases from V and 5 bases from J, with 15 bases between. This CDR3 is CASSLTGTRETQYF. The CDR3 DNA follows: TGTGCCAGCAGCCTAACAGGGACGAGGGAGACCCAGTACTTC.

The chain couples TRBV9 to TRBJ2-3, with TRBD2 as a possible D gene (6 bases). The CDR3 runs 14 residues. Germline assignment: CDR1 SGDLS and CDR2 YYNGEE. V lost 1 base to trimming and J lost 0 bases, with 6 bases between them. The DNA for the CDR3 is TGTGCCAGCAGCGTAAGCGGGAGCACAGATACGCAGTATTTT. Translation gives CASSVSGSTDTQYF.